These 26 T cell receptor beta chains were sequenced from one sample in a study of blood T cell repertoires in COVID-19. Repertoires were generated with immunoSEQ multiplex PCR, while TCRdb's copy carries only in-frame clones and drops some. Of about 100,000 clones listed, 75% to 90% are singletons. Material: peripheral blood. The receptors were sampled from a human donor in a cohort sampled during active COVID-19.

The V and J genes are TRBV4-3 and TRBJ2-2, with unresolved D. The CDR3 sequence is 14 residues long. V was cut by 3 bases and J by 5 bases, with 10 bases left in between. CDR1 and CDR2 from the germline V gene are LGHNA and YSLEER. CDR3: CASSQNPGTGELFF. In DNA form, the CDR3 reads TGCGCCAGCAGCCAGAACCCCGGGACCGGGGAGCTGTTTTTT.

In DNA, the CDR3 is TGTGCCAGCAGCCAACTAGCAGGCTCTGGGGCCAACGTCCTGACTTTC. As protein: CASSQLAGSGANVLTF. The chain has TRBV4-2 and TRBJ2-6; perhaps TRBD2 as D (5 bases). V was cut by 2 bases and J by 0 bases, with 8 bases left in between. Germline-derived CDR1 and CDR2 are LGHNA and YNFKEQ. The CDR3 runs 16 residues.

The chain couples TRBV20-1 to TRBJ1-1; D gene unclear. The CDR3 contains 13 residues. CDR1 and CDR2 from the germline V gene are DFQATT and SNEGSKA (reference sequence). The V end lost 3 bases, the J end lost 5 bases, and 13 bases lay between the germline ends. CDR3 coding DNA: TGCAGTGCTAGTGTACCACAGCGGACTGAAGCTTTCTTT. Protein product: CSASVPQRTEAFF.

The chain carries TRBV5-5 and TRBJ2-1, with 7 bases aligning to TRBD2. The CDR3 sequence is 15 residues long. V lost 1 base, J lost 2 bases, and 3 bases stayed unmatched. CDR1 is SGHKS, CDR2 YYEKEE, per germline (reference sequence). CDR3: CASSLNRGAYNEQFF. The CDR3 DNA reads TGTGCCAGCAGCTTGAACCGGGGGGCCTACAATGAGCAGTTCTTC.

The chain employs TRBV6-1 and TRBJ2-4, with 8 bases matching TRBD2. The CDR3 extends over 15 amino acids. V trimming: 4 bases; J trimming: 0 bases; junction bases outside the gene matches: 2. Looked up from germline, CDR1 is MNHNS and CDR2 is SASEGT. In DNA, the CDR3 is TGTGCCAGCAGTGTAGCGGGGCTAGCCAAAAACATTCAGTACTTC. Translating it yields CASSVAGLAKNIQYF.

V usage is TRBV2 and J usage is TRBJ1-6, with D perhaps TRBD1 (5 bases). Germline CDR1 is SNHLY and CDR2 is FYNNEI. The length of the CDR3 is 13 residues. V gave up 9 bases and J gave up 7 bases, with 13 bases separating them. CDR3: CARGVLTNSPLHF. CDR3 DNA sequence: TGTGCCAGAGGGGTCCTAACCAATTCACCCCTCCACTTT.

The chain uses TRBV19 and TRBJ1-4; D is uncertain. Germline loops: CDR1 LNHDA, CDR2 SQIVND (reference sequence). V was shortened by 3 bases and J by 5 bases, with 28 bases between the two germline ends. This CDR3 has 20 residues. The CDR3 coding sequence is TGTGCCAGTAGTATGGGTTCAAGAGGATTATCGAGGGAGCTCAATGAAAAACTGTTTTTT. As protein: CASSMGSRGLSRELNEKLFF. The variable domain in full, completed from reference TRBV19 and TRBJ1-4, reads DGGITQSPKYLFRKEGQNVTLSCEQNLNHDAMYWYRQDPGQGLRLIYYSQIVNDFQKGDIAEGYSVSREKKESFPLTVTSAQKNPTAFYLCASSMGSRGLSRELNEKLFFGSGTQLSVL.

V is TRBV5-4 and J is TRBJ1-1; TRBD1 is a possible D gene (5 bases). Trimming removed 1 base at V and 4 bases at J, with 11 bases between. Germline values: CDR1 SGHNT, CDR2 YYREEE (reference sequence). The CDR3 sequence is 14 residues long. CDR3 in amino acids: CASSLRMGGTEAFF. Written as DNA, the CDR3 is TGTGCCAGCAGCTTGCGAATGGGGGGCACTGAAGCTTTCTTT. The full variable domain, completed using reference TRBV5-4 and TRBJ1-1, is ETGVTQSPTHLIKTRGQQVTLRCSSQSGHNTVSWYQQALGQGPQFIFQYYREEENGRGNFPPRFSGLQFPNYSSELNVNALELDDSALYLCASSLRMGGTEAFFGQGTRLTVV.

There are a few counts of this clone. CDR3 sequence: CASWPSLVADTQYF. CDR3 sequence (DNA): TGTGCCTCTTGGCCCTCACTAGTTGCAGATACGCAGTATTTT. This chain links TRBV6-5 with TRBJ2-3, with D perhaps matching TRBD2 (5 bases). Germline values: CDR1 MNHEY, CDR2 SVGAGI. The CDR3 consists of 14 residues. The V and J ends lost 11 bases and 4 bases respectively, with 19 bases between them.

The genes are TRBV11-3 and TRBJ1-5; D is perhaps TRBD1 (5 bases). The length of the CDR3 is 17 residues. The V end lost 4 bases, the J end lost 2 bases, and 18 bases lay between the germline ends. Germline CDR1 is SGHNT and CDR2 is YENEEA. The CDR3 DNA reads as TGTGCCAGCAGCTCGCAACCGGGGGGTGGGTGCAATCAGCCCCAGCATTTT. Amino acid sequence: CASSSQPGGGCNQPQHF.

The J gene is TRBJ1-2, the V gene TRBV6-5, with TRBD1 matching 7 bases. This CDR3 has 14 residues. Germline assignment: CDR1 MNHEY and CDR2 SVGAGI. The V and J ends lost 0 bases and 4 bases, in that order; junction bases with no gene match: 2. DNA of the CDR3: TGTGCCAGCAGTTACTCCCGGGACAGCTATGGCTACACCTTC. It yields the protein CASSYSRDSYGYTF.

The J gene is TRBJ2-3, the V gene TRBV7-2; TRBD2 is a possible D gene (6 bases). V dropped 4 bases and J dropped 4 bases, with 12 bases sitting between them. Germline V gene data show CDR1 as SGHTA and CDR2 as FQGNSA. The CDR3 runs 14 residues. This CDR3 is CASSSGGSADTQYF. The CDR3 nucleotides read TGTGCCAGCAGCTCTGGGGGGTCCGCAGATACGCAGTATTTT.

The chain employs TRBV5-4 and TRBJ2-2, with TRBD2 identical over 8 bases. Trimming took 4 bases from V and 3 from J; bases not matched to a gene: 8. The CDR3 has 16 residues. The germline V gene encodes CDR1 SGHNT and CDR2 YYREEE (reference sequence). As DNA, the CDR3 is TGTGCCAGCAGCCTGGGGGGTAGCGGGGACACCGGGGAGCTGTTTTTT. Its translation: CASSLGGSGDTGELFF.

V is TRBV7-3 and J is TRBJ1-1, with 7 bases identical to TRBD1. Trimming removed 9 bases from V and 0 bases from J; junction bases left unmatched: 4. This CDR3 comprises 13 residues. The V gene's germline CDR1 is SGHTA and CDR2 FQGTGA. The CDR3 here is CARTGQMNTEAFF. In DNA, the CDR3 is TGTGCCAGGACGGGACAGATGAACACTGAAGCTTTCTTT.

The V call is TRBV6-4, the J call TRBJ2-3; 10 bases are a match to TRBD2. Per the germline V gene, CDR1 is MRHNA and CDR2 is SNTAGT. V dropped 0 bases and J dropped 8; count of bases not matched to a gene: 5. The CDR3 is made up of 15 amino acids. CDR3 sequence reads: CASSDSLAGVRTQYF. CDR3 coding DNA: TGTGCCAGCAGTGACTCCCTAGCGGGGGTTCGTACGCAGTATTTT.

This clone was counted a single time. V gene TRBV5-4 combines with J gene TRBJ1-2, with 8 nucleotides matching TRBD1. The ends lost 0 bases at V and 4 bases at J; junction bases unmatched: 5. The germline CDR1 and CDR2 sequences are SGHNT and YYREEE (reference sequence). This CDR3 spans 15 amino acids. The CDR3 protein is CASSLGGTGSYGYTF. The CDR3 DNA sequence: TGTGCCAGCAGCTTGGGCGGGACAGGATCCTATGGCTACACCTTC.

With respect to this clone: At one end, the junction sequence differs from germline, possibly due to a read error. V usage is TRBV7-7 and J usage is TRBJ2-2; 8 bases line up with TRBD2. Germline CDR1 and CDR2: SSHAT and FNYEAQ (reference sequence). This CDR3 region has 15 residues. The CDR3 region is CASSWSGGLTGELFF. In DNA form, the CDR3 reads TGTGCTAGCAGCTGGAGCGGGGGTTTAACCGGGGAGCTGTTTTTT. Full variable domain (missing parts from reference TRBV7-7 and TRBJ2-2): GAGVSQSPRYKVTKRGQDVTLRCDPISSHATLYWYQQALGQGPEFLTYFNYEAQPDKSGLPSDRFSAERPEGSISTLTIQRTEQRDSAMYRCASSWSGGLTGELFFGEGSRLTVL.

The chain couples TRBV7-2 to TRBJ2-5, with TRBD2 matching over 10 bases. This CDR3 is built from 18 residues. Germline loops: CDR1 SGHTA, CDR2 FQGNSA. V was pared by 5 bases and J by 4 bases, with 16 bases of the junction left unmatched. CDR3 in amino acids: CASSPRGAGGHRGETQYF. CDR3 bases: TGTGCCAGCAGCCCCCGGGGAGCGGGGGGGCACAGGGGAGAGACCCAGTACTTC.

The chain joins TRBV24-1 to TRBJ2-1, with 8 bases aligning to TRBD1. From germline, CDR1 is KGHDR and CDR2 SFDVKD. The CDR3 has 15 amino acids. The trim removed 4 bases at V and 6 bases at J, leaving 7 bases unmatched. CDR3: CATSDSGQGGNEQFF. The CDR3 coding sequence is TGTGCCACCAGTGACAGCGGACAGGGTGGCAATGAGCAGTTCTTC.

The CDR3 DNA follows: TGTGCCAGCAGTTTCGGAGGGGTCGGGGCGCAGTATTTT. Amino acids: CASSFGGVGAQYF. The chain combines TRBV28 with TRBJ2-3, with D perhaps TRBD2 (6 bases). The V gene's germline CDR1 is MDHEN and CDR2 SYDVKM. V was clipped by 3 bases and J by 10 bases, with 14 bases between them. CDR3 length equals 13 residues.

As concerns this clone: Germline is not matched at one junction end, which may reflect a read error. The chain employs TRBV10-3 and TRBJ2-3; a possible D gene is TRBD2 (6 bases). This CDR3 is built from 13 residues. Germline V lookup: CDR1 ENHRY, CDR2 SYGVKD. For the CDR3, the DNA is TGTGCCATAAGTGGGGCTAGCGTAGATACGCAGTATTTT. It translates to CAISGASVDTQYF.

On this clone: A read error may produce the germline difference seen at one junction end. The CDR3 nucleotides read TGTGCCAGTGGACTCCTTCAAGGGACCCAGTACTTC. Its translation is CASGLLQGTQYF. J is TRBJ2-5 and V is TRBV2; the D gene is possibly TRBD2 (5 bases). Germline CDR1 reads SNHLY; CDR2 reads FYNNEI. This CDR3 spans 12 amino acids.

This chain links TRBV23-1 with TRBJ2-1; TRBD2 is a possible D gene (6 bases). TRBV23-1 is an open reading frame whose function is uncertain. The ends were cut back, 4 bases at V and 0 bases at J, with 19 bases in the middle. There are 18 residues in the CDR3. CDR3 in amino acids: CASSRTGRGAVSYNEQFF. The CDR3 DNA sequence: TGCGCCAGCAGTCGGACCGGGAGAGGGGCCGTCTCCTACAATGAGCAGTTCTTC.

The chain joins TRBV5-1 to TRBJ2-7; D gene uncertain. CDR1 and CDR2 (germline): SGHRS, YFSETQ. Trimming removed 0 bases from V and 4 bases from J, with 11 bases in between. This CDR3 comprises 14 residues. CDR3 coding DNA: TGCGCCAGCAGCTTGGATCCAGGTGGGTACGAGCAGTACTTC. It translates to CASSLDPGGYEQYF.

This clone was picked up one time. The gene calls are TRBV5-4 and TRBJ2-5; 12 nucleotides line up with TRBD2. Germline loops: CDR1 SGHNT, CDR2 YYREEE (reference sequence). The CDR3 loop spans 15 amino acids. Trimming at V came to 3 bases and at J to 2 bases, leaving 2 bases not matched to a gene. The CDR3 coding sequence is TGTGCCAGCAGCTCCGGACTAGCGGGGCAAGAGACCCAGTACTTC. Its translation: CASSSGLAGQETQYF.

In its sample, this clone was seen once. The CDR3 DNA reads TGTGCCAGCAGCTTAATAGGGCCCGGGACCTACGAGCAGTACTTC. It yields the protein CASSLIGPGTYEQYF. The rearrangement joins TRBV11-3 to TRBJ2-7, with D possibly TRBD2 on 5 matching bases. Per the germline V gene, CDR1 is SGHNT and CDR2 is YENEEA. The CDR3 spans 15 residues. Trimming took off 2 bases at V and 2 bases at J, with 13 bases between the two ends.